Listed below are T cell receptor beta chains from one sample, sequenced in a study of cytomegalovirus exposure and HLA in healthy donors. TCRdb keeps only in-frame clones here, not all; method: immunoSEQ multiplex PCR. The data contain 150,000 to 200,000 clones, 65% to 85% of them singletons. Sequenced material: PBMCs. Receptors originate from a boy younger than 10 in good health and CMV-seronegative. The CDR3 runs from the conserved cysteine through the conserved F or W.

TRBJ2-3 | TRBV5-1 | CASSSASGTDTQYF
TRBJ2-5 | TRBV2 | CASSQNADQETQYF
TRBJ2-4 | TRBV4-2 | CASSQDQPGGQDIQYF
TRBJ1-4 | TRBV2 | CASSPLIPNEKLFF
TRBJ2-7 | TRBV18 | CASSRDRGGEQYF
TRBJ2-5 | TRBV6-1 | CASSEGWGGGETQYF
TRBJ1-1 | TRBV27 | CASRRGRNTEAFF
TRBJ2-3 | TRBV9 | CASSVALAGASSDTQYF
TRBJ2-2 | TRBV7-2 | CASSLGRTAHELFF
TRBJ1-1 | TRBV14 | CASSPTPGLTKRNTEAFF
TRBJ2-7 | TRBV5-5 | CASSFRGGFYEQYF
TRBJ2-2 | TRBV7-3 | CASSLGRDTGELFF
TRBJ1-1 | TRBV11-2 | CASSSQRRAFF
TRBJ2-7 | TRBV6-6 | CASSPLGGQGGNEQYF
TRBJ2-5 | TRBV9 | CASSYGGGAETQYF
TRBJ2-7 | TRBV9 | CASSVGTIDYEQYF